This TCR beta chain originates from a study of beta chain features in type 1 diabetes. Study-wide results and caveats: TCRB CDR3s were moderately but significantly shorter in Type 1 diabetes patients in all four CD4+ subsets.

Germline V gene data show CDR1 as KGHSH and CDR2 as LQKENI. Trimming removed 1 base from V and 0 bases from J; junction bases left unmatched: 11. The CDR3 spans 19 residues. This clone has only a few counts. Its specificity is not known. Expressed TCRB transcripts were sequenced because the entire RNA isolate underwent reverse transcription. Sequenced by immunoSEQ multiplex PCR; TCRdb stores in-frame clones only, minus some. This table has about 240,000 clones, more than 11% appearing once. The gene calls are TRBV18 and TRBJ2-1; 8 bases line up with TRBD2. The clonotype comes from a young man with type 1 diabetes. The sequenced sample was naive CD4+ T cells from blood. CDR3 DNA sequence: TGTGCCAGCTCACCACGGTTGGGGCTAGCGGGTAGCTCCTACAATGAGCAGTTCTTC. Its translation is CASSPRLGLAGSSYNEQFF.